In its sample, the clone carrying this T cell receptor (beta chain) was seen a few times. Its specificity is not known. The entry originates in a study of T cells after yellow fever vaccination. Study in general: SMART-Seq v4 Ultra Low Input served to prepare low-cell-number fractions.

Broader study findings: Booster samples showed a return of most primary-vaccination clones (approximately 95% CD4, approximately 85% CD8).

Synthesis of TCR cDNA relied on 5'RACE template switching, which attached a universal primer site and UMIs. Using its own MiXCR run on the 5' RACE reads, TCRdb lists one record per CDR3 protein. The table has a few hundred thousand distinct CDR3 sequences, around 8.1% seen once; the top ten hold 17%. This receptor was obtained from a man aged 18 to 35 who received the YFV17D yellow fever vaccine. The source material was PBMCs, sampled 45 days after the first yellow fever vaccination.

The CDR3 is CASSEGYTDTQYF. The CDR3 bases are TGTGCCAGCAGCGAAGGTTACACAGATACGCAGTATTTT. The rearrangement links TRBV7-2 to TRBJ2-3; D call uncertain. Germline CDR1 is SGHTA and CDR2 is FQGNSA. The CDR3 sequence is 13 residues long. V gave up 5 bases and J gave up 2 bases, with 8 bases separating them.